These 13 T cell receptor beta chains were all obtained from the same sample, sequenced in a study of blood T cell repertoires in COVID-19. The method was immunoSEQ multiplex PCR; TCRdb's version includes in-frame clones alone and lacks a portion of them. The sample contains 150,000 to 200,000 clones, over 75% of which appear only once. Sequenced: peripheral blood. The receptors were sampled from a man between 45 and 60 years old with acute or convalescent COVID-19.

This rearrangement joins TRBV7-2 to TRBJ2-5, with D possibly matching TRBD1 (6 bases). With 3 bases removed from V and 2 bases from J, the gap between germline ends came to 10 bases. The CDR3 is 14 amino acids. CDR1 is SGHTA, CDR2 FQGNSA, per germline. This CDR3 is CASSFQGPQETQYF. For the CDR3, the DNA is TGTGCCAGCAGCTTCCAGGGGCCTCAAGAGACCCAGTACTTC.

V is TRBV4-3 and J is TRBJ1-5; D gene unclear. CDR3 length equals 15 residues. CDR1 is LGHNA, CDR2 YSLEER, per germline. Deletions cut 0 bases from V and 8 bases from J, with 14 bases between. CDR3 in DNA: TGCGCCAGCAGCCAAGAGTACGGGGTCGTGGAGCCCCAGCATTTT. This gives the protein CASSQEYGVVEPQHF.

The chain is built from TRBV23-1 and TRBJ1-2; D is perhaps TRBD1 (5 bases). Being an ORF, TRBV23-1 has a function that is uncertain. V lost 0 bases to trimming and J lost 1 base, with 18 bases between them. The CDR3 spans 18 residues. For the CDR3, the DNA is TGCGCCAGCAGTCAATCGCCAGGGCGCCCGTACTTTAACTATGGCTACACCTTC. Its translation is CASSQSPGRPYFNYGYTF.

V gene TRBV3-1 (or the pseudogene TRBV3-2) combines with J gene TRBJ2-1; 8 nucleotides line up with TRBD2. CDR3 length: 15 residues. Germline V gene lookup returns CDR1 LGHDT and CDR2 YNNKEL (reference sequence). J lost 5 bases, V lost 1 base, and 4 bases had no gene match. The DNA for the CDR3 is TGTGCCAGCAGCCAAGGTAGCGGGGCTCACAATGAGCAGTTCTTC. Translated: CASSQGSGAHNEQFF.

V gene TRBV5-1 combines with J gene TRBJ1-4; D uncertain. This CDR3 is 15 amino acids long. Trimming took 0 bases from V and 6 from J, leaving 12 bases between them. The V gene's germline CDR1 is SGHRS and CDR2 YFSETQ. Written as DNA, the CDR3 is TGCGCCAGCAGCTTGGAATCCGGGTTTGATGAAAAACTGTTTTTT. This gives the protein CASSLESGFDEKLFF.

This chain links TRBV5-4 with TRBJ1-5; 7 bases match TRBD1. Germline-derived CDR1 and CDR2 are SGHNT and YYREEE (reference sequence). CDR3 length equals 16 residues. Germline trimming cut 6 bases from V and 2 bases from J; bases unmatched to any gene: 11. The CDR3 spells CASTLNRGEGNQPQHF. The CDR3, as DNA: TGTGCCAGCACCTTAAACAGGGGTGAAGGCAATCAGCCCCAGCATTTT.

V gene TRBV11-3 combines with J gene TRBJ2-1; a weak D match, TRBD1 (6 bases). V was pared by 5 bases and J by 10 bases, with 12 bases between. Germline V CDR1 and CDR2: SGHNT, YENEEA. The CDR3 consists of 12 residues. In nucleotides, the CDR3 is TGTGCCAGCAGCCCTCAGGGGTCCGAGCAGTTCTTC. Translating gives CASSPQGSEQFF.

The rearrangement links TRBV12-3 or TRBV12-4 to TRBJ1-1; no firm D call. This CDR3 region has 12 residues. Deletions cut 1 base from V and 8 bases from J, with 8 bases between. CDR3 region: CASSLEGREAFF. As DNA, the CDR3 is TGTGCCAGCAGTTTAGAAGGGAGGGAAGCTTTCTTT.

The rearrangement uses TRBV13 and TRBJ1-2; D gene uncertain. CDR3 size: 13 residues. Trimming took 1 base from V and 3 from J, leaving 6 bases between them. Germline CDR1 and CDR2: PRHDT and FYEKMQ (reference sequence). Written as DNA, the CDR3 is TGTGCCAGCAGCTTAGCGGGAGACTATGGCTACACCTTC. Its protein is CASSLAGDYGYTF.

The V gene is TRBV23-1, the J gene TRBJ2-7, with a tentative D call TRBD2 (6 bases). TRBV23-1 is sorted into the ORF group, with uncertain function. The CDR3 is 9 amino acids. Trimming left V 9 bases short and J 12 bases short, with 12 bases between. This CDR3 is CARLAGSYV. The CDR3 DNA sequence: TGCGCCAGACTAGCCGGCTCGTACGTC.

This sequence joins TRBV30 and TRBJ2-1; 14 bases fit TRBD2. After removal of 5 bases from V and 3 bases from J, the junction contained 0 bases not matched to a gene. The CDR3 is 14 amino acids. CDR1 is GTSNPN and CDR2 is SVGIG in the germline V gene (reference sequence). The CDR3 region has the DNA TGTGCCTGGGGACTAGCGGGAGGCTACAATGAGCAGTTCTTC. Protein: CAWGLAGGYNEQFF. The full variable domain, rest sourced from reference TRBV30 and TRBJ2-1, is SQTIHQWPATLVQPVGSPLSLECTVEGTSNPNLYWYRQAAGRGLQLLFYSVGIGQISSEVPQNLSASRPQDRQFILSSKKLLLSDSGFYLCAWGLAGGYNEQFFGPGTRLTVL.

The rearrangement joins TRBV27 to TRBJ1-2; 7 bases match TRBD1. V trimming: 6 bases; J trimming: 5 bases; junction bases outside the gene matches: 9. The CDR3 is 14 residues long. Germline CDR1 MNHEY, CDR2 SMNVEV (reference sequence). The CDR3 DNA reads as TGTGCCAGCAGAACCCCCGGGACAGAATATGGCTACACCTTC. Protein sequence: CASRTPGTEYGYTF.

This chain uses TRBV27 with TRBJ2-1; TRBD2 is a possible D gene (6 bases). The germline CDR1 and CDR2 sequences are MNHEY and SMNVEV (reference sequence). This CDR3 is 14 amino acids long. Trimming removed 5 bases from V and 8 bases from J, with 16 bases in between. The CDR3, as DNA: TGTGCCAGCAGTCCTCCGGGACTGCGCGATGAGCAGTTCTTC. Its translation is CASSPPGLRDEQFF.